These 16 T cell receptor beta chains share one sample of origin, sequenced in a study of shared clonotypes between healthy human individuals. Libraries were prepared by immunoSEQ multiplex PCR; TCRdb keeps only in-frame clonotypes and omits some of them. The table has 2 million or so clones, approximately 94% seen once. Naive CD8 cells lacked CD45RO and underwent positive selection for CCR7, leaving out terminally differentiated effector memory CD45RA+ cells. Sequenced material: naive CD8+ T cells sorted from blood. These receptor sequences come from a man aged 18 to 35 in good health.

This chain links TRBV4-1 with TRBJ2-1; D unclear. With 0 bases removed from V and 2 bases from J, the gap between germline ends came to 11 bases. Germline lookup yields CDR1 MGHRA and CDR2 YSYEKL. CDR3 length: 16 residues. DNA for the CDR3: TGCGCCAGCAGCCAAGAAAGGATTTTAGCCTACAATGAGCAGTTCTTC. Its protein is CASSQERILAYNEQFF.

Regarding this clone: The sample has other DNA sequences that encode this CDR3 too. This chain joins TRBV9 and TRBJ2-2, with a possible D match to TRBD1 (6 bases). Deletions cut 4 bases from V and 3 bases from J, with 10 bases between. Germline V gene sequence: CDR1 SGDLS, CDR2 YYNGEE. The CDR3 covers 14 residues. CDR3 bases: TGTGCCAGCAGCCCCTCAGGGGACACCGGGGAGCTGTTTTTT. Translation gives CASSPSGDTGELFF.

The V call is TRBV27, the J call TRBJ1-2, with TRBD1 as a possible D gene (6 bases). Trimming pared 8 bases from V and 2 bases from J, leaving 12 bases between. CDR1 is MNHEY and CDR2 is SMNVEV in the germline V gene (reference sequence). The CDR3 has 13 residues. CDR3 sequence: CASRQAPNYGYTF. CDR3 nucleotides: TGTGCCAGCCGACAGGCGCCCAACTATGGCTACACCTTC.

This chain connects TRBV5-8 to TRBJ2-3; no definite D call. CDR1 is SGHTS, CDR2 YDEGEE, per germline. V was trimmed by 2 bases and J by 3 bases, leaving 13 bases between them. The CDR3 contains 15 residues. Here the CDR3 reads CASSLGTTGTDTQYF. CDR3 nucleotide sequence: TGTGCCAGCAGCTTAGGCACTACTGGGACAGATACGCAGTATTTT.

The gene calls are TRBV4-2 and TRBJ1-4; D perhaps matches TRBD1 (5 bases). Germline CDR1 is LGHNA and CDR2 is YNFKEQ. Trimming shortened V by 0 bases and J by 5 bases, and 10 bases separated the two germline ends. This CDR3 spans 15 amino acids. DNA for the CDR3: TGTGCCAGCAGCCAAGATATGGGGGAAAATGAAAAACTGTTTTTT. This codes for CASSQDMGENEKLFF.

The chain links TRBV2 to TRBJ1-4; 7 positions agree with TRBD1. The V gene end was trimmed by 1 base and the J gene end by 12 bases; junction bases not matched to a gene: 5. Per the germline V gene, CDR1 is SNHLY and CDR2 is FYNNEI. CDR3 length: 13 amino acids. CDR3 protein: CASSEGNRGELFF. The CDR3 region has the DNA TGTGCCAGCAGTGAAGGGAACAGGGGAGAACTGTTTTTT.

The genes are TRBV14 and TRBJ2-7; D is uncertain. Germline assignment: CDR1 SGHDN and CDR2 FVKESK. Deletions cut 3 bases from V and 0 bases from J, with 9 bases between. CDR3 length: 14 residues. CDR3 in DNA: TGTGCCAGCAGCCATAGAACCCGCTCCTACGAGCAGTACTTC. It yields the protein CASSHRTRSYEQYF.

This rearrangement joins TRBV19 to TRBJ2-7; no clear D gene. Germline CDR1 and CDR2: LNHDA and SQIVND (reference sequence). V was clipped by 3 bases and J by 0 bases, with 12 bases between them. This CDR3 is 15 amino acids long. The CDR3 sequence is CASSIGPKSSYEQYF. Here the CDR3 DNA reads TGTGCCAGTAGTATCGGTCCTAAGAGCTCCTACGAGCAGTACTTC. The full variable domain, completed using reference TRBV19 and TRBJ2-7, is DGGITQSPKYLFRKEGQNVTLSCEQNLNHDAMYWYRQDPGQGLRLIYYSQIVNDFQKGDIAEGYSVSREKKESFPLTVTSAQKNPTAFYLCASSIGPKSSYEQYFGPGTRLTVT.

The CDR3 DNA reads TGTGCCAGCAGTCTACCGGGACTTAACAATGAGCAGTTCTTC. Protein sequence: CASSLPGLNNEQFF. The gene calls are TRBV27 and TRBJ2-1, with a possible D match to TRBD2 (6 bases). This CDR3 has 14 amino acids. Germline V gene data show CDR1 as MNHEY and CDR2 as SMNVEV (reference sequence). Trimming shortened V by 5 bases and J by 5 bases, and 13 bases separated the two germline ends.

A note on this clone: At the DNA level, this CDR3 is encoded by other sequences in the same sample as well. The chain carries TRBV4-1 and TRBJ2-7, with D perhaps assigned TRBD1 or TRBD2 (5 bases each). Trimming took 3 bases from V and 2 from J, leaving 11 bases between them. Germline lookup yields CDR1 MGHRA and CDR2 YSYEKL. The CDR3 totals 14 residues. The CDR3 sequence is CASSQGRAPYEQYF. CDR3 sequence (DNA): TGCGCCAGCAGCCAGGGACGGGCCCCCTACGAGCAGTACTTC.

The V gene is TRBV6-5, the J gene TRBJ2-7; D possibly matches TRBD1 or TRBD2 (5 bases each). Trimming took off 6 bases at V and 1 base at J, with 10 bases between the two ends. The V gene's germline CDR1 is MNHEY and CDR2 SVGAGI. The CDR3 is made up of 13 amino acids. Written as DNA, the CDR3 is TGTGCCAGCAGAACCGGGACGTCCTACGAGCAGTACTTC. It yields the protein CASRTGTSYEQYF.

This rearrangement joins TRBV4-1 to TRBJ2-7; D is perhaps TRBD1 or TRBD2 (5 bases each). Trimming took 1 base from V and 3 from J, leaving 10 bases between them. The V gene's germline CDR1 is MGHRA and CDR2 YSYEKL. The CDR3 runs to 14 residues. Here the CDR3 reads CASSQVLGVYEQYF. CDR3 bases: TGCGCCAGCAGCCAAGTACTGGGGGTCTACGAGCAGTACTTC.

This clone appeared a single time. The chain recombines TRBV6-6 with TRBJ2-3; the D is unclear. Germline V gene lookup returns CDR1 MNHNY and CDR2 SVGAGI (reference sequence). Trimming left V 2 bases short and J 5 bases short, with 5 bases between. The CDR3 consists of 12 residues. As DNA, the CDR3 is TGTGCCAGCAGTTACAAGTTAGATACGCAGTATTTT. This encodes CASSYKLDTQYF.

Turning to this clone: Distinct nucleotide sequences in the sample also encode this CDR3. The J gene is TRBJ2-7, the V gene TRBV7-9; a weak D match, TRBD1 (6 bases). This CDR3 has 12 amino acids. Deletions cut 5 bases from V and 2 bases from J, with 7 bases between. Per germline, CDR1 SEHNR and CDR2 FQNEAQ (reference sequence). CDR3 protein: CASSAGAYEQYF. DNA for the CDR3: TGTGCCAGCAGCGCAGGGGCCTACGAGCAGTACTTC.

The sample holds one count of this clone. The chain links TRBV5-6 to TRBJ2-5, with D unclear. The ends were cut back, 4 bases at V and 10 bases at J, with 14 bases in the middle. The CDR3 runs 12 residues. Germline V gene lookup returns CDR1 SGHDT and CDR2 YYEEEE. The CDR3 DNA is TGTGCCAGCAGCCCCCAGCACGCGGACCAGTACTTC. Encoded protein: CASSPQHADQYF.

Points on this clone: Other DNA sequences in the same sample also yield this CDR3. The V gene is TRBV5-1, the J gene TRBJ1-2; no clear D. Germline loops: CDR1 SGHRS, CDR2 YFSETQ. Trimming shortened V by 0 bases and J by 4 bases, and 7 bases separated the two germline ends. The CDR3 consists of 13 residues. CDR3 region: CASSLAAGYGYTF. The CDR3, as DNA: TGCGCCAGCAGCTTGGCGGCGGGCTATGGCTACACCTTC.